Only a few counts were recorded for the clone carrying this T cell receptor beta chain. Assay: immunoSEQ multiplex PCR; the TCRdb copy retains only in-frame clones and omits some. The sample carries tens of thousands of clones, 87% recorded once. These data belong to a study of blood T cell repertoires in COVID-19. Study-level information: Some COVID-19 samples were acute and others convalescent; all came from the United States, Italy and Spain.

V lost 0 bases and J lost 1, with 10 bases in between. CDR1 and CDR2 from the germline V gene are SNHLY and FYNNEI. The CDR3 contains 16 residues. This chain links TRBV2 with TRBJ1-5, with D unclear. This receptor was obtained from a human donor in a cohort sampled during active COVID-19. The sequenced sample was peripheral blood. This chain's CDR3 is CASSEAVGRSNQPQHF. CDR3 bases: TGTGCCAGCAGTGAAGCGGTAGGGAGGAGCAATCAGCCCCAGCATTTT.